This T cell receptor beta chain was recorded in a study of tumor and adjacent non-tumor tissue in lung cancer. Looking at the study overall: There were roughly 11 adenocarcinoma, 2 squamous cell carcinoma and 1 small cell lung cancer cases. Samples averaged roughly 4.2 million productive TCRbeta reads each.

No cell sorting was done before RNA was extracted from the tissue. Chemotherapy-naive patients with new lung cancer underwent thoracic surgery in China, August–November 2014. Three rounds of nested PCR, following a modified ARM-PCR protocol, produced the TCRbeta library. From the multiplex PCR reads, TCRdb called clonotypes with MiXCR, one entry per CDR3 protein. In the table there are about 200,000 distinct CDR3 sequences, over 55% of which are singletons. Of note for this clonotype: Its specificity is not known. A read error is possible here, since a much larger clone lies one base away.

Broader study findings: Significantly higher TCR diversity was found in tumor than normal lung.

This CDR3 comprises 14 residues. Germline values: CDR1 DFQATT, CDR2 SNEGSKA (reference sequence). The sequence was obtained from a man in his 60s with non-small cell lung cancer. The chain combines TRBV20-1 with TRBJ1-1; D unresolved. Sequencing used lung tumor tissue. CDR3 loop: CNARDMGSAGEAFF. CDR3 in DNA: TGCAATGCTAGAGATATGGGGTCCGCTGGGGAAGCTTTCTTT.